Presented here are 28 T cell receptor beta chains from one specimen sequenced in a study of identical twins (dated by TCRdb to between 2015 and 2016). The protocol used for the library was 5' RACE. The sequencing machine was an Illumina HiSeq 2000. The public reads were reprocessed in TCRdb via fastp at Q25 and MiXCR, keeping in-frame beta chains. Every CDR3 protein is listed once, alongside the most common genes and DNA of its rows. The sample table records hundreds of thousands of distinct CDR3 sequences; under 9% of these occur just once. The top ten constitute 0.75% to 1% of the sample. These same records also appear under a second study, on yellow fever vaccine responses in identical twins.

Sequencing used PBMCs. The receptors derive from a young woman in good health.

V is TRBV7-9 and J is TRBJ2-5; 10 bases agree with TRBD2. In germline, CDR1 is SEHNR, CDR2 FQNEAQ (reference sequence). J gave up 4 bases and V 5 bases, and 13 bases lay outside the gene matches. The CDR3 runs to 17 residues. The CDR3 DNA reads as TGTGCCAGCAGCCAACGGACTAGCGGACCCCACGGAGAGACCCAGTACTTC. It codes for CASSQRTSGPHGETQYF. Drawing the rest from reference TRBV7-9 and TRBJ2-5, the complete variable domain is DTGVSQNPRHKITKRGQNVTFRCDPISEHNRLYWYRQTLGQGPEFLTYFQNEAQLEKSRLLSDRFSAERPKGSFSTLEIQRTEQGDSAMYLCASSQRTSGPHGETQYFGPGTRLLVL.

Concerning this clonotype itself: A much larger clone is a single base away; this may be a read error. The rearrangement links TRBV6-2 or TRBV6-3 to TRBJ2-5; D call uncertain. This CDR3 has 11 amino acids. Germline assignment: CDR1 MNHEY and CDR2 SVGEGT. Trimming stripped 1 base from V and 6 bases from J, with 3 bases between. DNA of the CDR3: TGTGCCAGCAGTTACTTGCAGACCCAGTACTTC. This translates into CASSYLQTQYF.

This clonotype appeared a few times. The rearrangement uses TRBV12-3 or TRBV12-4 and TRBJ2-2; D may correspond to TRBD1 or TRBD2 (6 bases each). V shed 3 bases and J shed 1 base, with 12 bases lying between them. The CDR3 is 16 amino acids. CDR3 nucleotide sequence: TGTGCCAGCAGTTTTCACCGGGGGCTGAACACCGGGGAGCTGTTTTTT. Its translation: CASSFHRGLNTGELFF.

This clonotype was found many times. V usage is TRBV7-8 and J usage is TRBJ2-1; D possibly corresponds to TRBD2 (5 bases). Germline V gene sequence: CDR1 SGHVS, CDR2 FQNEAQ. CDR3 length: 15 amino acids. Trimming removed 2 bases at V and 3 bases at J, with 11 bases between. CDR3 residues: CASSLRGSGYNEQFF. CDR3 nucleotides: TGTGCCAGCAGCTTACGTGGGAGCGGCTACAATGAGCAGTTCTTC.

This clonotype was detected many times. The V call is TRBV5-1, the J call TRBJ2-1, with 9 positions matching TRBD2. Trimming removed 4 bases from V and 4 bases from J; junction bases left unmatched: 15. Germline V gives CDR1 SGHRS, CDR2 YFSETQ. CDR3 length: 18 amino acids. The CDR3 bases are TGCGCCAGCAGCAGGGGACAGTCCGGGACTAGCAGATACAATGAGCAGTTCTTC. This sequence encodes CASSRGQSGTSRYNEQFF.

This clonotype occurred many times. The V gene is TRBV6-5, the J gene TRBJ2-5; no firm D call. V shed 5 bases and J shed 4 bases, with 8 bases lying between them. CDR3 length: 12 amino acids. The germline CDR1 and CDR2 sequences are MNHEY and SVGAGI. CDR3: CASSGVRETQYF. The CDR3 DNA is TGTGCCAGCAGTGGGGTGAGAGAGACCCAGTACTTC.

CDR3 amino acids: CASSIGPLETQYF. The CDR3 coding sequence is TGTGCCAGCAGCATCGGGCCTCTTGAGACCCAGTACTTC. The J gene is TRBJ2-5, the V gene TRBV7-9; D gene ambiguous. This CDR3 contains 13 residues. The V gene's germline CDR1 is SEHNR and CDR2 FQNEAQ (reference sequence). Trimming removed 5 bases from V and 5 bases from J, with 12 bases in between.

The J gene is TRBJ2-7, the V gene TRBV11-2; the match to TRBD2 covers 7 bases. Germline CDR1 is SGHAT and CDR2 is FQNNGV. V shed 0 bases and J 4 bases; nucleotides not matched to a gene: 12. The CDR3 runs 17 residues. In DNA form, the CDR3 reads TGTGCCAGCAGCTTAGAGACAGTGGGAGGGGCCTGGTACGAGCAGTACTTC. Its protein product is CASSLETVGGAWYEQYF.

This clonotype was seen a handful of times. V usage is TRBV4-3 and J usage is TRBJ2-3; D is unresolved. From germline, CDR1 is LGHNA and CDR2 YSLEER. There are 16 residues in the CDR3. V was cut by 0 bases and J by 1 base, with 11 bases left in between. The CDR3 nucleotides are TGCGCCAGCAGCCAAGAGCCGGTAGCCCGCACAGATACGCAGTATTTT. Its protein product is CASSQEPVARTDTQYF.

A word on this clonotype: The junction departs from the called germline gene at one end, perhaps through a read error. The rearrangement uses TRBV20-1 and TRBJ2-1, with 7 positions matching TRBD1. The CDR3 length is 12 residues. The germline V gene encodes CDR1 DFQATT and CDR2 SNEGSKA (reference sequence). CDR3 nucleotides: TGCGGTGCTAGTAGGGGGCGCAATGAGCAGTTCTTC. Encoded protein: CGASRGRNEQFF.

The gene calls are TRBV6-5 and TRBJ2-7; 10 bases are a match to TRBD2. V lost 6 bases and J lost 1; bases outside the gene matches: 9. This CDR3 spans 16 amino acids. Germline CDR1 reads MNHEY; CDR2 reads SVGAGI. CDR3 amino acids: CASSSPSGGGSYEQYF. CDR3 in DNA: TGTGCCAGCAGCTCCCCGAGCGGGGGGGGGTCCTACGAGCAGTACTTC.

The chain uses TRBV11-2 and TRBJ2-3; 9 nucleotides line up with TRBD2. The CDR3 runs to 12 residues. Looked up from germline, CDR1 is SGHAT and CDR2 is FQNNGV. The V gene end was trimmed by 0 bases and the J gene end by 11 bases; junction bases not matched to a gene: 0. CDR3 DNA: TGTGCCAGCAGCTTAGAACTAGCGGGGCAGTATTTT. This codes for CASSLELAGQYF.

The chain uses TRBV18 and TRBJ2-7; D unresolved. This CDR3 is built from 14 residues. V was trimmed by 5 bases and J by 1 base, leaving 12 bases between them. Per the germline V gene, CDR1 is KGHSH and CDR2 is LQKENI. CDR3 DNA: TGTGCCAGCTCAATGGATAAGGCGTCCTACGAGCAGTACTTC. Translating it yields CASSMDKASYEQYF.

This clonotype was seen repeatedly, ten times or more. The CDR3 region is CSYSGQGVYNEQFF. DNA for the CDR3: TGCAGCTATTCTGGACAGGGAGTTTACAATGAGCAGTTCTTC. The rearrangement joins TRBV29-1 to TRBJ2-1; 8 bases fit TRBD1. Germline loops: CDR1 SQVTM, CDR2 ANQGSEA. CDR3 length: 14 residues. J lost 4 bases, V lost 8 bases, and 10 bases had no gene match.

This clonotype was counted only a few times. The CDR3 protein is CASSLAPGGTSGRSSYEQYF. The CDR3 nucleotides read TGTGCCAGCAGCTTGGCCCCGGGAGGGACTAGCGGGAGGAGCTCCTACGAGCAGTACTTC. The chain carries TRBV5-4 and TRBJ2-7; 15 bases line up with TRBD2. The germline gives CDR1 SGHNT, CDR2 YYREEE (reference sequence). Trimming cost V 0 bases and J 0 bases; bases outside gene matches: 10. The CDR3 totals 20 residues. Filled out from reference TRBV5-4 and TRBJ2-7, the complete variable domain reads ETGVTQSPTHLIKTRGQQVTLRCSSQSGHNTVSWYQQALGQGPQFIFQYYREEENGRGNFPPRFSGLQFPNYSSELNVNALELDDSALYLCASSLAPGGTSGRSSYEQYFGPGTRLTVT.

Comments on this clonotype: An end of the junction does not agree with germline; a read error may underlie this. This chain connects TRBV4-3 to TRBJ1-6, with D tentatively TRBD1 (5 bases). The length of the CDR3 is 15 residues. Germline lookup yields CDR1 LGHNA and CDR2 YSLEER. Here the CDR3 reads CASNQEFEGTSPLHF. The CDR3 DNA reads as TGCGCCAGCAACCAAGAGTTCGAGGGGACCTCACCCCTCCACTTT.

This clonotype came up a few times. The chain is built from TRBV27 and TRBJ2-7; D may be TRBD2 (6 bases). Germline V gene lookup returns CDR1 MNHEY and CDR2 SMNVEV (reference sequence). The CDR3 is 15 amino acids. Deletions cut 6 bases from V and 2 bases from J, with 17 bases between. CDR3 amino acids: CASRKTGTPPYEQYF. The CDR3 DNA is TGTGCCAGCAGAAAAACCGGGACTCCCCCCTACGAGCAGTACTTC.

Ten or more counts support this clonotype. The chain links TRBV4-2 to TRBJ2-3; 9 bases line up with TRBD2. Germline loops: CDR1 LGHNA, CDR2 YNFKEQ. The CDR3 runs 15 residues. The V gene end was trimmed by 5 bases and the J gene end by 7 bases; junction bases not matched to a gene: 10. CDR3 nucleotide sequence: TGTGCCAGCAGCTCTGAGACTAGCGGAGCTAATACGCAGTATTTT. Its protein is CASSSETSGANTQYF.

This chain links TRBV11-2 with TRBJ2-3; D is unclear. The V and J ends lost 5 bases and 4 bases respectively, with 19 bases between them. The CDR3 sequence is 16 residues long. CDR1 is SGHAT, CDR2 FQNNGV, per germline. CDR3 loop: CASSHMVDPGADTQYF. The CDR3 DNA reads TGTGCCAGCAGCCACATGGTGGACCCGGGCGCAGATACGCAGTATTTT.

The V call is TRBV6-1, the J call TRBJ2-3; maybe TRBD1 (6 bases). The CDR3 has 15 residues. Germline CDR1 is MNHNS and CDR2 is SASEGT. Trimming shortened V by 3 bases and J by 4 bases, and 14 bases separated the two germline ends. In DNA, the CDR3 is TGTGCCAGCAGTGACCCCTACAGGGATCCAGATACGCAGTATTTT. It codes for CASSDPYRDPDTQYF.

This clonotype was counted a few times. The gene calls are TRBV12-3 or TRBV12-4 and TRBJ2-7, with 9 bases matching TRBD1. V trimming: 3 bases; J trimming: 2 bases; junction bases outside the gene matches: 5. The CDR3 spans 15 residues. CDR3 residues: CASSFGQGTTYEQYF. The DNA of the CDR3 is TGTGCCAGCAGTTTTGGACAGGGGACGACCTACGAGCAGTACTTC.

A few counts support this clonotype. The rearrangement uses TRBV27 and TRBJ2-3; 12 bases are a match to TRBD2. The junction had 7 bases not matched to a gene; V was cut back by 2 bases and J by 1 base. Germline CDR1 and CDR2: MNHEY and SMNVEV (reference sequence). The CDR3 spans 18 residues. The CDR3 DNA sequence: TGTGCCAGCAGTTTAAGCACCACTAGCGGGAGGCGCACAGATACGCAGTATTTT. Translation gives CASSLSTTSGRRTDTQYF.

The gene calls are TRBV6-2 or TRBV6-3 and TRBJ1-5; 9 nucleotides agree with TRBD1. The CDR3 spans 14 residues. The germline V gene has CDR1 MNHEY and CDR2 SVGEGT. V was clipped by 7 bases and J by 3 bases; unmatched bases: 4. The CDR3 sequence is CASTGTGNNQPQHF. In DNA, the CDR3 is TGTGCCAGCACCGGGACAGGGAACAATCAGCCCCAGCATTTT.

This clonotype was detected many times. The CDR3 sequence is CASRDNEQFF. CDR3 coding DNA: TGTGCCAGCCGGGACAATGAGCAGTTCTTC. The chain employs TRBV28 and TRBJ2-1; D unresolved. The CDR3 contains 10 residues. With 8 bases removed from V and 5 bases from J, the gap between germline ends came to 4 bases. CDR1 and CDR2 (germline): MDHEN, SYDVKM.

This clonotype was seen repeatedly, ten times or more. CDR3 in DNA: TGTGCCAGCAGCCCCTCGACAGGGTTCAGCACAGATACGCAGTATTTT. This encodes CASSPSTGFSTDTQYF. The J gene is TRBJ2-3, the V gene TRBV12-3 or TRBV12-4, with 7 nucleotides matching TRBD1. The trim removed 6 bases at V and 0 bases at J, leaving 9 bases unmatched. The CDR3 consists of 16 residues.

This clonotype was recorded at least ten times. The chain has TRBV12-3 or TRBV12-4 and TRBJ1-3; 7 bases fit TRBD1. The trim removed 6 bases at V and 1 base at J, leaving 6 bases unmatched. The CDR3 runs to 15 residues. The CDR3 sequence: CASRIGQESGNTIYF. The CDR3 DNA reads as TGTGCCAGCAGGATCGGACAGGAGTCTGGAAACACCATATATTTT.

This clonotype was counted a few times. The DNA for the CDR3 is TGTGCCAGCAGCAGGGACAGGGTGGAGGAAAAACTGTTTTTT. It specifies CASSRDRVEEKLFF. The chain is built from TRBV7-2 and TRBJ1-4; TRBD1 matches at 9 bases. This CDR3 comprises 14 residues. Germline-derived CDR1 and CDR2 are SGHTA and FQGNSA. V lost 5 bases and J lost 8; bases outside the gene matches: 6. The variable domain in full, completed from reference TRBV7-2 and TRBJ1-4, reads GAGVSQSPSNKVTEKGKDVELRCDPISGHTALYWYRQSLGQGLEFLIYFQGNSAPDKSGLPSDRFSAERTGGSVSTLTIQRTQQEDSAVYLCASSRDRVEEKLFFGSGTQLSVL.

The rearrangement uses TRBV29-1 and TRBJ1-1; D uncertain. The germline CDR1 and CDR2 sequences are SQVTM and ANQGSEA. The CDR3 runs 12 residues. Trimming left V 3 bases short and J 8 bases short, with 13 bases between. The DNA of the CDR3 is TGCAGCGTTGAGCTGCGCCTGAAGGAAGCTTTCTTT. This gives the protein CSVELRLKEAFF. Full variable domain (remainder filled in from reference TRBV29-1 and TRBJ1-1): SAVISQKPSRDICQRGTSLTIQCQVDSQVTMMFWYRQQPGQSLTLIATANQGSEATYESGFVIDKFPISRPNLTFSTLTVSNMSPEDSSIYLCSVELRLKEAFFGQGTRLTVV.